This T cell receptor (beta chain) was identified during a study of T cells in Graves' hyperthyroidism and ophthalmopathy. About the study: Upon initial diagnosis and before any treatment, peripheral blood was collected. Study-level results: Ophthalmopathy was model-predicted a median around 6.1 months pre-onset.

Researchers barred patients who had uncontrolled infection, other autoimmune disease, pregnancy or lactation. Thyroid ultrasound, orbital computed tomography, clinical symptoms, and serum thyroxine and TRAb underpinned diagnoses. This clonotype was seen ten or more times. Its specificity is not known. There were TCR beta CDR3 regions amplified from RNA transcripts. RT-PCR in the first round (using the HTBI primer set) targeted the TCR CDR3. TCRdb re-called the multiplex PCR reads with MiXCR, one entry per CDR3 protein. In the table there are roughly 300,000 distinct CDR3 sequences, roughly 23% of which are singletons. Germline V gene lookup returns CDR1 DFQATT and CDR2 SNEGSKA (reference sequence). This CDR3 comprises 12 residues. Trimming took off 5 bases at V and 5 bases at J, with 11 bases between the two ends.

The sample comprised blood. The chain uses TRBV20-1 and TRBJ2-3, with D possibly being TRBD1 (5 bases). The sequence was collected from a woman between 45 and 60 years old with Graves' hyperthyroidism. CDR3 loop: CSAFQGQDTQYF. The CDR3, as DNA: TGCAGTGCTTTCCAGGGTCAAGATACGCAGTATTTT.